This T cell receptor beta chain was found in a study of cytomegalovirus exposure and HLA in healthy donors. Broader study findings: TRBV6-2, TRBV6-3 and some other V segments were excluded as indistinguishable. Relative to equally common others, HLA-associated TCR beta chains showed greater clonal expansion in a later analysis. Most TCR sequences proved rare, with some public TCRs found in many donors.

V lost 2 bases, J lost 1 base, and 8 bases stayed unmatched. This CDR3 has 17 amino acids. Germline V gene data show CDR1 as ENHRY and CDR2 as SYGVKD. Both 60 Vbeta primers and 13 Jbeta primers went into the PCR. In the source study's methods: About 11 million of tens of millions of unique TCR beta chains were shared, per a later count. Method: immunoSEQ multiplex PCR; TCRdb's copy keeps in-frame clones and lacks some. V and J calls and clone size are as listed in that table; D and trimming were resolved from the DNA. The sample includes a few hundred thousand clones, just under 85% of them seen just once. With respect to this clone: Its target is not known.

The TCR was taken from a woman in her 40s in good health and CMV-seropositive. The J gene is TRBJ2-7, the V gene TRBV10-3; 10 bases are a match to TRBD2. The specimen was PBMCs. The CDR3 here is CAISEKGLAEKSYEQYF. The CDR3 DNA reads TGTGCCATCAGTGAGAAAGGACTAGCGGAAAAATCCTACGAGCAGTACTTC.